This T cell receptor (beta chain) was sequenced during a study of cytomegalovirus exposure and HLA in healthy donors. Study details: Researchers found that under 90% of over 350 genotyped donors fell within the Caucasian-associated ancestry cluster. Study outcomes and limitations: On later analysis, the bulk of CMV-associated TCR beta chains appeared to be HLA-restricted.

The V gene's germline CDR1 is SGHRS and CDR2 YFSETQ. Trimming took 1 base from V and 4 from J; bases not matched to a gene: 5. The CDR3 has 15 residues. Remarks on this clone: Antigen: not known.

A multiplex PCR was run with 60 Vbeta primers and 13 Jbeta primers. Measured with immunoSEQ multiplex PCR; TCRdb has only the in-frame clones, and not every one. The repertoire includes around 120,000 clones, less than 85% of them detected once, and just over 2.5% sits in the top ten. Sequenced input: PBMCs. The receptor was derived from a man aged 25-45 years in good health and CMV-seronegative. The chain joins TRBV5-1 to TRBJ2-7; 10 bases align to TRBD2. The CDR3 DNA sequence: TGCGCCAGCAGCTTGAGTACTAGCGGGAATTACGAGCAGTACTTC. It codes for CASSLSTSGNYEQYF.